This T cell receptor beta chain was identified during a study of T cell repertoires and HLA-DP antigens. About the study: Average DNA input: around 200 ng for CD137+CD4+ sorts, approximately 1,100 ng pre-culture. Study-wide results and limits: Pre-culture clonality, approximately 0.037, was far below sorted CD137+ clonality of 0.35 to 0.4. Responder cells were total CD4+ cells with a HeLa antigen-presenting system.

Primers targeted 54 TRBV and 13 TRBJ segments. The protocol was immunoSEQ multiplex PCR, while the TCRdb copy is restricted to in-frame clones and leaves out a portion. The profile shows about 89,000 clones, roughly nine tenths of them singletons. Germline V lookup: CDR1 SEHNR, CDR2 FQNEAQ (reference sequence). This CDR3 comprises 14 residues. V shed 1 base and J shed 4 bases, with 8 bases lying between them. About this clone itself: As yet, its antigen is unknown.

The clonotype was recovered from a man over 45 in good health and CMV-seronegative. Sequenced input: CD4+ T cells from PBMCs. The rearrangement joins TRBV7-9 to TRBJ2-1; D unresolved. CDR3 amino acids: CASSLESKYNEQFF. Written as DNA, the CDR3 is TGTGCCAGCAGCTTAGAATCTAAGTACAATGAGCAGTTCTTC.